This TCR beta chain emerged from a study of memory CD4+ T cells and cytomegalovirus serostatus. Single viable CD3+CD4+CD8-CD45RO+ cells were sorted as the memory CD4+ T cells. Total CD4+ T cells were enriched by CD4 positive selection. Study-wide results and caveats: CMV serostatus prediction reached median AUC approximately 0.95, or 0.91 with US-trained model.

The germline V gene has CDR1 SGHAT and CDR2 FQNNGV. V lost 5 bases and J lost 8, with 18 bases in between. CDR3 length: 14 residues. Generated by immunoSEQ multiplex PCR, the TCRdb table keeps only in-frame clones and is missing some. The table has about 82,000 clones, about 85% seen once. Sample share makes this clone medium-sized (0.01 to 0.1%). Its antigen is currently unknown. The source material was memory CD4+ T cells from blood. The rearrangement links TRBV11-2 to TRBJ1-1; maybe TRBD1 (6 bases). The TCR sequence derives from an adult in good health and CMV-seronegative. The DNA of the CDR3 is TGTGCCAGCAGCGAAGGTCTGGGGGCGAGGGAAGCTTTCTTT. Encoded protein: CASSEGLGAREAFF.